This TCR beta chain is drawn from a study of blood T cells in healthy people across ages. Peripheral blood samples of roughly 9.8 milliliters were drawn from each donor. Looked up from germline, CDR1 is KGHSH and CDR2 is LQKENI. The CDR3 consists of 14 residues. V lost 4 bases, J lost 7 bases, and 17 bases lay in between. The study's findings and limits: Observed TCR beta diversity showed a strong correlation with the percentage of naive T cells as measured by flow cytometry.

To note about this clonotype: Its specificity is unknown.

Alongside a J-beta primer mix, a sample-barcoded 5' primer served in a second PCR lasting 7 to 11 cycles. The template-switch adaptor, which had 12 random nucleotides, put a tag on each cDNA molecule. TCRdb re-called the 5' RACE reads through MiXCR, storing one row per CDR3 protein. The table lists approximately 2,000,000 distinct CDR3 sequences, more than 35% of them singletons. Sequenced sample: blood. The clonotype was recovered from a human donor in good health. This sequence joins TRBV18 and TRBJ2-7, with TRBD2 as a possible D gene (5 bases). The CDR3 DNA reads TGTGCCAGCTCACTCTCCGCACTAGGCGGGGAGCAGTACTTC. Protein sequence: CASSLSALGGEQYF.